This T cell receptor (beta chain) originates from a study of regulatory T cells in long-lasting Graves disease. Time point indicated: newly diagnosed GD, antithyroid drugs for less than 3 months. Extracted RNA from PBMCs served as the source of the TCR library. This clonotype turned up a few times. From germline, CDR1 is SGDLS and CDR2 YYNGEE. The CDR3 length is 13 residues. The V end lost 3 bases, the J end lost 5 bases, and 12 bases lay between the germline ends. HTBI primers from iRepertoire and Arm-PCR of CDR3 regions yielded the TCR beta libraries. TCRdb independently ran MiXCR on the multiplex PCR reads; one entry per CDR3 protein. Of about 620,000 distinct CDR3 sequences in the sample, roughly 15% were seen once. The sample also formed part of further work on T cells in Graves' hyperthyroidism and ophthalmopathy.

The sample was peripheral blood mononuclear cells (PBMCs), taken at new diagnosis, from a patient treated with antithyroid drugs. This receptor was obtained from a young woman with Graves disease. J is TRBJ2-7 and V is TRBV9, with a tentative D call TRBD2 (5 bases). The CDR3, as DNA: TGTGCCAGCAGCGGTAAAAATAGCGACGAGCAGTACTTC. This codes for CASSGKNSDEQYF.